Sequencing of this T cell receptor beta chain was carried out in a study of T cell responses to AZD1222 COVID-19 vaccine. In the study overall: Pooling was applied to second doses at about 4 or about 12 weeks. The study's findings and limits: Unmutated regions of variants are reportedly targeted by nearly half of spike-specific TCRs. Most donors were white British and more were female, and clonal diversity was possibly underestimated. In all cases, repertoires were sampled only after the peak T cell response.

For this clone: As yet, its antigen is unknown.

The CDR3 spans 15 residues. Trimming took 4 bases from V and 4 from J, leaving 14 bases between them. The germline gives CDR1 SGHTA, CDR2 FQGTGA. Generated by immunoSEQ multiplex PCR, the TCRdb table keeps only in-frame clones and is missing some. Counted here are about 120,000 clones, roughly 90% occurring once; the ten biggest clones make up 8.4%. This receptor was identified in an adult in good health. The material was peripheral blood, obtained on day 0 of AZD1222 vaccination. The V call is TRBV7-3, the J call TRBJ2-1; TRBD2 is a possible D gene (5 bases). CDR3 protein: CASSSRRVPYNEQFF. DNA for the CDR3: TGTGCCAGCAGCTCCCGGCGGGTGCCTTACAATGAGCAGTTCTTC.